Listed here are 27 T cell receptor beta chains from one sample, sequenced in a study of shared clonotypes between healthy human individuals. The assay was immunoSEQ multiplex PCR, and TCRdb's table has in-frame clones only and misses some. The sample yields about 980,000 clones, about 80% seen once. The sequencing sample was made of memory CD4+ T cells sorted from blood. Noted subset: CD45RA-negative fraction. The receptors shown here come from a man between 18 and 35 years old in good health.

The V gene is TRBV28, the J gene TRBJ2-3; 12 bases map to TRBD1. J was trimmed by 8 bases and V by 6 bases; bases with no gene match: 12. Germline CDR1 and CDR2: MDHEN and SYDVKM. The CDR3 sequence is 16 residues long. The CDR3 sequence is CASRKGGQGAPTTQYF. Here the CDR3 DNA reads TGTGCCAGCAGGAAGGGGGGACAGGGGGCGCCAACTACGCAGTATTTT.

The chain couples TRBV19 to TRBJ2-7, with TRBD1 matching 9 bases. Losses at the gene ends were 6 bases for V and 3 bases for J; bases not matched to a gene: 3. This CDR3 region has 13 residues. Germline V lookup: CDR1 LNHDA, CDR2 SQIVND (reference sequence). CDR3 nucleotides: TGTGCCAGTAGCCAGACAGGGGGCTACGAGCAGTACTTC. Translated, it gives CASSQTGGYEQYF.

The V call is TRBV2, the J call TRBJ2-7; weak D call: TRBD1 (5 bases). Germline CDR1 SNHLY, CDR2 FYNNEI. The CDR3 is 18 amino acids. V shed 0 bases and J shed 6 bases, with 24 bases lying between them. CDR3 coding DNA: TGTGCCAGCAGTGAAGCGGCCAGGGCGACCGCTTATCCGGGCGAGCAGTACTTC. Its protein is CASSEAARATAYPGEQYF.

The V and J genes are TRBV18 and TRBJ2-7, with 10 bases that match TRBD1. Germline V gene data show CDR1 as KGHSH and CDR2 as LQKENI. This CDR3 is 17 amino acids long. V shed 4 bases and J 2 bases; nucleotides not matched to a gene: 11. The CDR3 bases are TGTGCCAGCTCACTACGTAACTCCGGGACAGGGGCCTACGAGCAGTACTTC. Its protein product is CASSLRNSGTGAYEQYF. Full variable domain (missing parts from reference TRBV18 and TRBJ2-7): NAGVMQNPRHLVRRRGQEARLRCSPMKGHSHVYWYRQLPEEGLKFMVYLQKENIIDESGMPKERFSAEFPKEGPSILRIQQVVRGDSAAYFCASSLRNSGTGAYEQYFGPGTRLTVT.

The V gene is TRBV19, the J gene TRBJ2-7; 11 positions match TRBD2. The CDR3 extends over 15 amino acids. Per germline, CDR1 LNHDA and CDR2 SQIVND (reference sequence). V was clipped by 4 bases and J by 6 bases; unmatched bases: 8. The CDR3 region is CASSTIAGGTGEQYF. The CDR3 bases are TGTGCCAGTAGTACTATAGCGGGGGGGACTGGCGAGCAGTACTTC.

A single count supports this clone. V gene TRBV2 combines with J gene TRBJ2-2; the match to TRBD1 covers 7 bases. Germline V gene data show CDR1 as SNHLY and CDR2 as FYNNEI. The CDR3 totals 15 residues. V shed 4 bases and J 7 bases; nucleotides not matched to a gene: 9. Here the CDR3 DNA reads TGTGCCAGCAGTGGGCGACAGGGCGTGAGCGGGGAGCTGTTTTTT. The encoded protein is CASSGRQGVSGELFF.

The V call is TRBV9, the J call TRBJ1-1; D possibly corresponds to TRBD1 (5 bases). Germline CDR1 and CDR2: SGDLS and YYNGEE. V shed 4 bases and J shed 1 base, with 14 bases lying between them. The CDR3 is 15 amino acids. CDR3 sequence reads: CASSSRGRTNTEAFF. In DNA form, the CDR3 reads TGTGCCAGCAGCTCCCGGGGACGGACGAACACTGAAGCTTTCTTT.

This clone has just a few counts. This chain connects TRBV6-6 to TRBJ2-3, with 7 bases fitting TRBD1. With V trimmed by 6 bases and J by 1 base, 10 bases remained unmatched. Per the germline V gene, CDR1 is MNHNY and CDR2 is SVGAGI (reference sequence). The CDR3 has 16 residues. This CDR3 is CASRTGLFRGTDTQYF. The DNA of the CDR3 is TGTGCCAGCAGGACAGGGCTGTTTCGGGGCACAGATACGCAGTATTTT.

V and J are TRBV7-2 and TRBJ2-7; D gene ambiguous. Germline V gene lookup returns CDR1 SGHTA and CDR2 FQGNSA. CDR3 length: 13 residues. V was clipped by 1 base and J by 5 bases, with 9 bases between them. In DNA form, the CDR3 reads TGTGCCAGCAGCTTAGTAGGTATTAACGAGCAGTACTTC. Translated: CASSLVGINEQYF. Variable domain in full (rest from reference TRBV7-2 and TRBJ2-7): GAGVSQSPSNKVTEKGKDVELRCDPISGHTALYWYRQSLGQGLEFLIYFQGNSAPDKSGLPSDRFSAERTGGSVSTLTIQRTQQEDSAVYLCASSLVGINEQYFGPGTRLTVT.

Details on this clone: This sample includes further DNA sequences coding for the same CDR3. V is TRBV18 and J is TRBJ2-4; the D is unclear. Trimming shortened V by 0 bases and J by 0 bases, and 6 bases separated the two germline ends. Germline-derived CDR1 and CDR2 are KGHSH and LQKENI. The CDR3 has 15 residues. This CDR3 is CASSPPSLAKNIQYF. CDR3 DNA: TGTGCCAGCTCACCACCGAGTCTAGCCAAAAACATTCAGTACTTC.

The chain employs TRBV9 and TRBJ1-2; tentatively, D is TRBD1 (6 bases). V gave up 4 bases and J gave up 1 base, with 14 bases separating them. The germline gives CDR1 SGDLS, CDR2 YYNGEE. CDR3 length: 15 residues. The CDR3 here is CASSLRGTGNYGYTF. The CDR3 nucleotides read TGTGCCAGCAGCCTGAGGGGGACTGGTAACTATGGCTACACCTTC.

Here the CDR3 reads CACDVAVSSYEQYF. The CDR3 DNA follows: TGTGCCTGTGATGTTGCGGTGAGCTCCTACGAGCAGTACTTC. This rearrangement joins TRBV6-1 to TRBJ2-7; no clear D gene. The germline V and J ends were trimmed by 11 bases and 0 bases, with 17 bases remaining between them. Germline V gene data show CDR1 as MNHNS and CDR2 as SASEGT. The CDR3 runs 14 residues.

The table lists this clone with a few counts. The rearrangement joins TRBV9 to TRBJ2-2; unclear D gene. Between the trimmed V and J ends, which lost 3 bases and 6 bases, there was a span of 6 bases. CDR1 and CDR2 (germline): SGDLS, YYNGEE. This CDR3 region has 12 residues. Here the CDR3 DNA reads TGTGCCAGCAGCGAGTGGGCCGGGGAGCTGTTTTTT. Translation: CASSEWAGELFF.

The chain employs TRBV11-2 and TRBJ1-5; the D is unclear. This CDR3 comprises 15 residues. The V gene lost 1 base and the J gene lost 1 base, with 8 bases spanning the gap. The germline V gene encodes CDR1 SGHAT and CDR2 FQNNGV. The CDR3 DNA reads TGTGCCAGCAGCTTAGGCACGCAGAGCAATCAGCCCCAGCATTTT. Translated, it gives CASSLGTQSNQPQHF.

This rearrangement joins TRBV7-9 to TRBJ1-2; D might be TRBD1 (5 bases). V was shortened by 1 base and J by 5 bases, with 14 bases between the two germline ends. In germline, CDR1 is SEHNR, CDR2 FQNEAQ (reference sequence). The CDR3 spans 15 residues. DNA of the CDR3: TGTGCCAGCAGCTTAGTGGGGGGACGGTCGTATGGCTACACCTTC. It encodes CASSLVGGRSYGYTF.

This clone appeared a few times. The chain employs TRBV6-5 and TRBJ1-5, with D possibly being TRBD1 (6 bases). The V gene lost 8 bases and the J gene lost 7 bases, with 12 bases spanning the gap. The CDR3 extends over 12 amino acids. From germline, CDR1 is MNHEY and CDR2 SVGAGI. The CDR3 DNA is TGTGCCAGCTGGAGAGGGGGACAGCCCCAGCATTTT. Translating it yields CASWRGGQPQHF.

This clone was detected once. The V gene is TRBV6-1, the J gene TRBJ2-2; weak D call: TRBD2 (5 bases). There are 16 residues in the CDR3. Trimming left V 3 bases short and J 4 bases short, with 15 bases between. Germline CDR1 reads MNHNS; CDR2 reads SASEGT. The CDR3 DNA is TGTGCCAGCAGTGACCCAGACTACCTTACCACCGGGGAGCTGTTTTTT. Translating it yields CASSDPDYLTTGELFF.

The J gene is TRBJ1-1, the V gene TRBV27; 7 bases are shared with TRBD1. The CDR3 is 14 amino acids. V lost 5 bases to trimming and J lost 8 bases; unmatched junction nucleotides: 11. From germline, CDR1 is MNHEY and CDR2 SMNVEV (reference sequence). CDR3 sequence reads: CASSGPDRRGEAFF. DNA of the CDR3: TGTGCCAGCAGTGGGCCGGACAGGCGGGGGGAAGCTTTCTTT.

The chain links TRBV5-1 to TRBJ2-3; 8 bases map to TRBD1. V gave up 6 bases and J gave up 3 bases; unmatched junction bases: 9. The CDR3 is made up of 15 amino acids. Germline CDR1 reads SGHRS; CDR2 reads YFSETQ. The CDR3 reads CASNRGQATTDTQYF. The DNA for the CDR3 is TGCGCCAGCAACCGGGGACAGGCGACGACAGATACGCAGTATTTT.

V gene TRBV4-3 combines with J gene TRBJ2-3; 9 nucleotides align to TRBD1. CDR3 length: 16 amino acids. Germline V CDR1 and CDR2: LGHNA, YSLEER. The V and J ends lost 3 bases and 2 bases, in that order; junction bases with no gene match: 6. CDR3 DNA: TGCGCCAGCAGCCAGGGGACAGGGAATCCCACAGATACGCAGTATTTT. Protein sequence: CASSQGTGNPTDTQYF.

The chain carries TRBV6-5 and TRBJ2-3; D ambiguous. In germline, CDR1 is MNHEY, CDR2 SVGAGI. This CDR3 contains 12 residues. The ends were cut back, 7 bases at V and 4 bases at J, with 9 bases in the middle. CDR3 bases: TGTGCCAGCATCCCCGATGCAGATACGCAGTATTTT. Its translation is CASIPDADTQYF.

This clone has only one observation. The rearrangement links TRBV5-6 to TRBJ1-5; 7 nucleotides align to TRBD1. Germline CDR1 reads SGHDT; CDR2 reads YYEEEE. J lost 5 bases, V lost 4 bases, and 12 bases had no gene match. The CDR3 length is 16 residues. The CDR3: CASSRIQGILDQPQHF. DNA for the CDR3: TGTGCCAGCAGCAGGATACAGGGGATCTTGGATCAGCCCCAGCATTTT.

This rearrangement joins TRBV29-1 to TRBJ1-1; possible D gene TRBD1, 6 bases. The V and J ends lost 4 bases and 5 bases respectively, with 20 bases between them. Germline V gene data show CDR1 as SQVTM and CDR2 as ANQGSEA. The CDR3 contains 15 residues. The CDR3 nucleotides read TGCAGCGTTGTCCCCACGCTGGCAGGGGCTACTGAAGCTTTCTTT. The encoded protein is CSVVPTLAGATEAFF.

In DNA form, the CDR3 reads TGTGCCAGCAGCGCCGGGACAGGGGGCCTCGAGCAGTACTTC. Translation gives CASSAGTGGLEQYF. V gene TRBV9 combines with J gene TRBJ2-7; 12 bases are a match to TRBD1. The CDR3 spans 14 residues. Trimming cost V 3 bases and J 6 bases; bases outside gene matches: 4. Per germline, CDR1 SGDLS and CDR2 YYNGEE.

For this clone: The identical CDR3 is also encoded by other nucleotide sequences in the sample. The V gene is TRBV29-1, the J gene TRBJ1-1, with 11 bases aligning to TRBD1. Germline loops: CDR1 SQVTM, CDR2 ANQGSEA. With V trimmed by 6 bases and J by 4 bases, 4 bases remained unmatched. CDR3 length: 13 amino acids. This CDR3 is CSVGQGARTEAFF. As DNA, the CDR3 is TGCAGCGTAGGACAGGGGGCCCGCACTGAAGCTTTCTTT.

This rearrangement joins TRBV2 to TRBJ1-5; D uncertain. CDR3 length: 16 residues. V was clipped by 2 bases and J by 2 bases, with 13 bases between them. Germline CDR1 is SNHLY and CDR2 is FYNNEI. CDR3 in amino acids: CASSERGFDGNQPQHF. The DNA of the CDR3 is TGTGCCAGCAGTGAAAGAGGGTTCGACGGCAATCAGCCCCAGCATTTT.

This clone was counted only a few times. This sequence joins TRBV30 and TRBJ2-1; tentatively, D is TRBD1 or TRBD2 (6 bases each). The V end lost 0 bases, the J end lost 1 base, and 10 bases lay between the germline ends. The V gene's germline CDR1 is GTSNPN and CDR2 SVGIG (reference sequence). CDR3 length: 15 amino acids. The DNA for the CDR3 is TGTGCCTGGAGTGTAAAAGGGGGGTCCTACAATGAGCAGTTCTTC. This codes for CAWSVKGGSYNEQFF.